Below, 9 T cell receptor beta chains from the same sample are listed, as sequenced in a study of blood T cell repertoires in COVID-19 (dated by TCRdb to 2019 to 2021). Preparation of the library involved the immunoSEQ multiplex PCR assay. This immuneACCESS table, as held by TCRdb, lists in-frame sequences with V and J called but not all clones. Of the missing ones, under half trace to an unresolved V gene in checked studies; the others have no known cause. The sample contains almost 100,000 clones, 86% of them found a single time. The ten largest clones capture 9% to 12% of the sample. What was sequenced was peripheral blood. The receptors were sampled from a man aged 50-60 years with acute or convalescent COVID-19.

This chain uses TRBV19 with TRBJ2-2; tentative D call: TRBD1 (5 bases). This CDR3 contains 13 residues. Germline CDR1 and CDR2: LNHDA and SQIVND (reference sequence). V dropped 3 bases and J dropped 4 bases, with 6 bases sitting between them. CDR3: CASSIQGTGELFF. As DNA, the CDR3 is TGTGCCAGTAGTATTCAGGGCACCGGGGAGCTGTTTTTT.

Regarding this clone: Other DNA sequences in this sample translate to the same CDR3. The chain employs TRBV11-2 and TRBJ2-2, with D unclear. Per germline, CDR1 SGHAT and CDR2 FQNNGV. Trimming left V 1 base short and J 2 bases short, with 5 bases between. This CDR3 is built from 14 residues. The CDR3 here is CASSLGLNTGELFF. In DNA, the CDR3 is TGTGCCAGCAGCTTAGGACTTAACACCGGGGAGCTGTTTTTT. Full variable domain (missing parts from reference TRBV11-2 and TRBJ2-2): EAGVAQSPRYKIIEKRQSVAFWCNPISGHATLYWYQQILGQGPKLLIQFQNNGVVDDSQLPKDRFSAERLKGVDSTLKIQPAKLEDSAVYLCASSLGLNTGELFFGEGSRLTVL.

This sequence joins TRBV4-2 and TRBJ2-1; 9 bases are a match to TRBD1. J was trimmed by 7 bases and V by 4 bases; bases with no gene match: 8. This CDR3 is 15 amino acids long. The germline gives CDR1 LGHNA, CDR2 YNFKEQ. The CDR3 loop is CASSPDRGVRNEQFF. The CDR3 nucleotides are TGTGCCAGCAGCCCAGACAGGGGGGTACGGAATGAGCAGTTCTTC.

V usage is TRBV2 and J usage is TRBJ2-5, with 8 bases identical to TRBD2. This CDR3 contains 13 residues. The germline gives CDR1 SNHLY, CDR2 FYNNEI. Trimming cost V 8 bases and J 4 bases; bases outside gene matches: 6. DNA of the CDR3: TGTGCCAGCGGCCAGCGGGAGAGAGAGACCCAGTACTTC. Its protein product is CASGQRERETQYF.

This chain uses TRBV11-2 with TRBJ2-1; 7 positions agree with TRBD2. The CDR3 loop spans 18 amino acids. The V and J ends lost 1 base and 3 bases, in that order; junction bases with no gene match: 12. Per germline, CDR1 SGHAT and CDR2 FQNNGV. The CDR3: CASSLGEWASGFYNEQFF. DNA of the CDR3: TGTGCCAGCAGCTTAGGAGAGTGGGCTAGCGGATTCTACAATGAGCAGTTCTTC.

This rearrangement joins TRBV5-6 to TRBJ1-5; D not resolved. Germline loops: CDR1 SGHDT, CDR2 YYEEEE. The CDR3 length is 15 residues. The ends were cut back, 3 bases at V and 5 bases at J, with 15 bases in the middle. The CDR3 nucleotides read TGTGCCAGCAGCTCCTTTCCCCCCCGGTATCAGCCCCAGCATTTT. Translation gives CASSSFPPRYQPQHF.

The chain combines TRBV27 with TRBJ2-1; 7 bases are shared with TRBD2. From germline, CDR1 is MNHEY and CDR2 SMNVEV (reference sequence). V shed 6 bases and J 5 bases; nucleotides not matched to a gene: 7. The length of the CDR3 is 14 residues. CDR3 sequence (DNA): TGTGCCAGCAGCTCCACCCTAGCGGACAATGAGCAGTTCTTC. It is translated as CASSSTLADNEQFF.

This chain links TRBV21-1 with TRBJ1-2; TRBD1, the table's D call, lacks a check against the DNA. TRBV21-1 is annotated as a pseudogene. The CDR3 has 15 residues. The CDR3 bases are TGTGCCAGCAGCCAATCCGCTTCAGGGCCTTATGGCTACACCTTC. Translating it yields CASSQSASGPYGYTF.

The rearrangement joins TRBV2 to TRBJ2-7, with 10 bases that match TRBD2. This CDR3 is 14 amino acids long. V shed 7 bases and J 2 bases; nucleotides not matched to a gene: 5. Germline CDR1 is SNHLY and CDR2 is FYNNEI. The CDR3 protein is CASKLAGTAYEQYF. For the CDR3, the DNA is TGTGCCAGCAAACTAGCGGGAACCGCCTACGAGCAGTACTTC.